This TCR beta chain was identified in a study of response to subunit inactivated influenza vaccine. General study points: Authors proposed each seasonal influenza vaccination draws in few new T cells.

TCRdb fed the RT-PCR reads into MiXCR, producing one record per CDR3 protein. The profile shows around 200,000 distinct CDR3 sequences, 14% of them singletons. This clonotype was observed a few times. Its specificity is unknown. This specimen was CD8+ T cells sorted from PBMCs, taken about 5 days after vaccination. The receptor was isolated from a man in his fifties or sixties who received an inactivated influenza vaccine.

CDR3 in amino acids: CASSQDSGFYGYTF. Written as DNA, the CDR3 is TGCGCCAGCAGCCAAGATTCCGGATTCTATGGCTACACCTTC. This chain joins TRBV4-3 and TRBJ1-2, with D hard to call. The CDR3 sequence is 14 residues long. From germline, CDR1 is LGHNA and CDR2 YSLEER. Trimming stripped 0 bases from V and 4 bases from J, with 9 bases between.